This TCR beta chain originates from a study of technical replicates of blood from a handful of donors. The V and J ends lost 3 bases and 0 bases, in that order; junction bases with no gene match: 16. The CDR3 covers 18 residues. The V gene's germline CDR1 is GTSNPN and CDR2 SVGIG (reference sequence). The repertoire was sequenced with immunoSEQ multiplex PCR; TCRdb's copy has only in-frame clones and lacks some. The table shows approximately 65,000 clones, with around 86% occurring only once. The receptor was isolated from a human donor in good health. Some clones in this sample may be carry-over from other donors' samples. V and J are TRBV30 and TRBJ1-2; 7 bases line up with TRBD1. Sequenced: PBMCs. DNA for the CDR3: TGTGCCTGGAGACCTTACAGGGGCAAGGGAGAAGCTAACTATGGCTACACCTTC. It is translated as CAWRPYRGKGEANYGYTF.